This T cell receptor beta chain was documented in a study of patients and donors after allogeneic stem cell transplantation. This CDR3 region has 14 residues. With 3 bases clipped from V and 6 bases from J, the junction kept 4 bases outside the gene matches. Germline CDR1 LNHNV, CDR2 YYDKDF (reference sequence). Via MiXCR, TCRdb re-called the RT-PCR reads, giving one row per CDR3 protein. The repertoire holds around 170,000 distinct CDR3 sequences, 20% to 25% seen once, with approximately 26% in the top ten. The material sequenced was blood, either unsorted or a sorted T cell fraction (not recorded which). V and J are TRBV15 and TRBJ1-2; 10 bases line up with TRBD1. The source of this sequence is a human donor who was either an allogeneic HSCT recipient or a stem cell or donor lymphocyte infusion donor (not recorded which). It is not recorded whose cells these are; they may come from a transplant donor. CDR3 region: CATSRTGGANGYTF. CDR3 sequence (DNA): TGTGCCACCAGCAGGACAGGGGGCGCAAATGGCTACACCTTC.